Sequencing of this T cell receptor (beta chain) was carried out in a study of cytomegalovirus exposure and HLA in healthy donors. Per germline, CDR1 MNHEY and CDR2 SMNVEV (reference sequence). This CDR3 is 14 amino acids long. With 3 bases clipped from V and 5 bases from J, the junction kept 4 bases outside the gene matches. The PCR contained 60 Vbeta and 13 Jbeta primers. Assay used: immunoSEQ multiplex PCR; TCRdb lists only in-frame clones, some missing. Of about 110,000 clones listed, more than 60% were seen once; the top ten hold about 8.3%. The donors comprised healthy bone marrow donors. Source material: PBMCs. This receptor was taken from a woman between 40 and 55 years old in good health and CMV-seropositive. The rearrangement uses TRBV27 and TRBJ2-5, with TRBD2 identical over 9 bases. Written as DNA, the CDR3 is TGTGCCAGCAGTTTTGGGACTAGCCTGGAGACCCAGTACTTC. As protein: CASSFGTSLETQYF.